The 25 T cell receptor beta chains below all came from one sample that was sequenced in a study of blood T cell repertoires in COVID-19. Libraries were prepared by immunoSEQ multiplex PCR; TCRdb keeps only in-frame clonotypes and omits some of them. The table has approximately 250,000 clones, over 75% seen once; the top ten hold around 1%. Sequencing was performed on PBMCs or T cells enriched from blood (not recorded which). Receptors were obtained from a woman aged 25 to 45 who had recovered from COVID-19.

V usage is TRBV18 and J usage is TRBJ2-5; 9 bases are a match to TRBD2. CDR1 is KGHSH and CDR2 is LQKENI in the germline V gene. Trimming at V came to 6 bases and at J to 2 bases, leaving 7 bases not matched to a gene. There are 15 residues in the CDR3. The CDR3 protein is CASSPAGGLQETQYF. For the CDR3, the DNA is TGTGCCAGCTCGCCAGCGGGAGGACTTCAAGAGACCCAGTACTTC.

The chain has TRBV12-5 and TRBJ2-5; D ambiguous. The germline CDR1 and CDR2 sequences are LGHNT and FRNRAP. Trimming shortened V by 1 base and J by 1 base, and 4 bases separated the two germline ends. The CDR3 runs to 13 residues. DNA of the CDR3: TGTGCTAGTGGTTTGGATCTCCAAGAGACCCAGTACTTC. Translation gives CASGLDLQETQYF.

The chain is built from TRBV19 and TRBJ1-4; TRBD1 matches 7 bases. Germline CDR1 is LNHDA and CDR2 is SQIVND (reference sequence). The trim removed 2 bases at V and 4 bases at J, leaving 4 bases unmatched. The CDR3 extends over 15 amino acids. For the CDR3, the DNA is TGTGCCAGTAGTATATTTGCAGGGGGTAATGAAAAACTGTTTTTT. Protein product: CASSIFAGGNEKLFF.

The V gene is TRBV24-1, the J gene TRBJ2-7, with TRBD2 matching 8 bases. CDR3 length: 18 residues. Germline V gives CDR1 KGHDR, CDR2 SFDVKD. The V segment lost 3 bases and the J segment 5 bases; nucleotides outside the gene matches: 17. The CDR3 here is CATSDARGSAGGNDEQYF. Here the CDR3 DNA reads TGTGCCACCAGTGATGCCCGTGGGAGCGCGGGAGGAAACGACGAGCAGTACTTC.

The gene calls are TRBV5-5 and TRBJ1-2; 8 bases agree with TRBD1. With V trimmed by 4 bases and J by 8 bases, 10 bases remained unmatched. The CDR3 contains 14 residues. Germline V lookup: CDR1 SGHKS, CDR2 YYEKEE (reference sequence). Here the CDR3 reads CASSGTGRREGYTF. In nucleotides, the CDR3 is TGTGCCAGCAGCGGGACAGGTCGGAGGGAAGGCTACACCTTC.

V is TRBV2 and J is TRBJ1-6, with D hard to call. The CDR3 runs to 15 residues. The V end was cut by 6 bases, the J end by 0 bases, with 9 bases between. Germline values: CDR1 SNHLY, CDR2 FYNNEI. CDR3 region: CASRRTSSYNSPLHF. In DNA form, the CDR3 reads TGTGCCAGCAGGAGAACGAGCTCCTATAATTCACCCCTCCACTTT.

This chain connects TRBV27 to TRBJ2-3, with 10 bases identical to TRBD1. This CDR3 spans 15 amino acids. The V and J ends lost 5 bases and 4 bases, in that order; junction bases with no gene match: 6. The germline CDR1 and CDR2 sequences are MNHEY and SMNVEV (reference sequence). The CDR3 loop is CASSRRDRGPDTQYF. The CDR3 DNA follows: TGTGCCAGCAGTCGCCGGGACAGGGGCCCAGATACGCAGTATTTT.

The CDR3 DNA reads as TGTGCCAGCAGCTTAGCGGTAGGGGTCCCCTATGGCTACACCTTC. Translation gives CASSLAVGVPYGYTF. V gene TRBV7-2 combines with J gene TRBJ1-2; D possibly corresponds to TRBD1 (5 bases). In germline, CDR1 is SGHTA, CDR2 FQGNSA. Between the trimmed V and J ends, which lost 0 bases and 4 bases, there was a span of 12 bases. The CDR3 is 15 amino acids.

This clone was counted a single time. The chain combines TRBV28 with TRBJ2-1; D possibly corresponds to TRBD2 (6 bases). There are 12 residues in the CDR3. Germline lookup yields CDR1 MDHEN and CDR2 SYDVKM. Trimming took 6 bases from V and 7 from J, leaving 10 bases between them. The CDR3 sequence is CASRLASNEQFF. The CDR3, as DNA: TGTGCCAGCAGACTAGCATCGAATGAGCAGTTCTTC.

CDR3 nucleotides: TGTGCCAGCAGTCCAAGGACAGGGGTCACTGAAGCTTTCTTT. It encodes CASSPRTGVTEAFF. J is TRBJ1-1 and V is TRBV27, with 9 bases fitting TRBD1. From germline, CDR1 is MNHEY and CDR2 SMNVEV (reference sequence). The junction had 5 bases not matched to a gene; V was cut back by 5 bases and J by 4 bases. This CDR3 is built from 14 residues.

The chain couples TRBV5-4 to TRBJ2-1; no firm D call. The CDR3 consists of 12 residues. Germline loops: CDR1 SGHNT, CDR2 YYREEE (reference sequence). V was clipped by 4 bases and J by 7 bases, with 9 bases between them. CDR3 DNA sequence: TGTGCCAGCAGCCCGACTTCGAATGAGCAGTTCTTC. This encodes CASSPTSNEQFF.

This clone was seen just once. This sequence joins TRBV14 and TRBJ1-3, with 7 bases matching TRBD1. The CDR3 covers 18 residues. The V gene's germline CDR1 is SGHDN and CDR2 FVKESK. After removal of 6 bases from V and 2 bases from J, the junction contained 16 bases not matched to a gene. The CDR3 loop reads CASSQYSTGLITGNTIYF. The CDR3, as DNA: TGTGCCAGCAGTCAATATTCGACAGGGCTAATAACTGGAAACACCATATATTTT.

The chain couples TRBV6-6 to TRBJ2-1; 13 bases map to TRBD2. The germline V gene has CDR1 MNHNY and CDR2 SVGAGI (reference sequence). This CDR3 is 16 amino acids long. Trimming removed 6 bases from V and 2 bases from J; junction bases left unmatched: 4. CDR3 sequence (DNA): TGTGCCAGCAGCGGACTAGCGGGAGAGGCCTACAATGAGCAGTTCTTC. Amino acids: CASSGLAGEAYNEQFF.

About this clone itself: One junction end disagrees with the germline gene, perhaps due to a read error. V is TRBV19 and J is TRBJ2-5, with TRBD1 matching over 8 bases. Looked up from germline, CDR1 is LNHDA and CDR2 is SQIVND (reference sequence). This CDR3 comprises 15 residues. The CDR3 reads CASSARTGMQGTQYF. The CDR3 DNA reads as TGTGCCAGTAGTGCCCGGACAGGGATGCAAGGGACCCAGTACTTC.

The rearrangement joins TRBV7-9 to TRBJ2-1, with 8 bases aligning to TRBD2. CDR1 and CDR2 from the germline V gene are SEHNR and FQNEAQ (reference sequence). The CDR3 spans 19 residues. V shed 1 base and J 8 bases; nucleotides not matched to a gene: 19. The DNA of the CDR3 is TGTGCCAGCAGCTTAGTACGGGAGGGGCTCGAATTGGTTGTCGATGAGCAGTTCTTC. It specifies CASSLVREGLELVVDEQFF.

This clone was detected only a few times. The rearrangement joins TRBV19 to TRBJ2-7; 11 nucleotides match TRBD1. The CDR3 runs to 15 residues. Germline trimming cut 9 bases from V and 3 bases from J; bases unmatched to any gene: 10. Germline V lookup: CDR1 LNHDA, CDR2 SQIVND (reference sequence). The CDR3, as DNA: TGTGCCAGCGGGACAGGGGGGACGTCGATCTACGAGCAGTACTTC. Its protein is CASGTGGTSIYEQYF.

The CDR3 DNA reads as TGTGCCAGCAGCGCCCTGGGGGGGGCAAATCAGCCCCAGCATTTT. Translation: CASSALGGANQPQHF. The chain links TRBV9 to TRBJ1-5; D is possibly TRBD1 (6 bases). The germline gives CDR1 SGDLS, CDR2 YYNGEE. The V and J ends lost 3 bases and 4 bases respectively, with 14 bases between them. This CDR3 contains 15 residues.

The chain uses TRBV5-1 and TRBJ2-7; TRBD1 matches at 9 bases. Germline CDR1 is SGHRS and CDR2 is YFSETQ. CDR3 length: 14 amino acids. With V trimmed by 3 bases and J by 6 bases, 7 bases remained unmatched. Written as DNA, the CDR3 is TGCGCCAGCAGCTCCCGGACAGGGGTCGGCGAGCAGTACTTC. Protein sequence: CASSSRTGVGEQYF. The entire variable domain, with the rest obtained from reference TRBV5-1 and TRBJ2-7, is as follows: KAGVTQTPRYLIKTRGQQVTLSCSPISGHRSVSWYQQTPGQGLQFLFEYFSETQRNKGNFPGRFSGRQFSNSRSEMNVSTLELGDSALYLCASSSRTGVGEQYFGPGTRLTVT.

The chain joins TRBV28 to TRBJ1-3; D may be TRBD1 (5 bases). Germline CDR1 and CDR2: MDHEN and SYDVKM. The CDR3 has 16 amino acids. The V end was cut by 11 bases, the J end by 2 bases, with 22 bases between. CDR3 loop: CAHSPSWGVAGNTIYF. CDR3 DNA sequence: TGTGCCCATTCGCCCTCGTGGGGGGTAGCTGGAAACACCATATATTTT.

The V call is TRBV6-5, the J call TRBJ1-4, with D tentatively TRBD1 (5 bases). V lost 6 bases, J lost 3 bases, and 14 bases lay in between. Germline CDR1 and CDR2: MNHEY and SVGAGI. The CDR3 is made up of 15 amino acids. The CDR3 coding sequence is TGTGCCAGCAGCCGCTACGGGGGGTCTAATGAAAAACTGTTTTTT. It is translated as CASSRYGGSNEKLFF.

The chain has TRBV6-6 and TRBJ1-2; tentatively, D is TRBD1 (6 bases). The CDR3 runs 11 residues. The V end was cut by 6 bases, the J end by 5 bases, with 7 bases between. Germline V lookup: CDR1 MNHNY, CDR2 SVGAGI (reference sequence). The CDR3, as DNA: TGTGCCAGCAGAGGGGGTTATGGCTACACCTTC. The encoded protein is CASRGGYGYTF.

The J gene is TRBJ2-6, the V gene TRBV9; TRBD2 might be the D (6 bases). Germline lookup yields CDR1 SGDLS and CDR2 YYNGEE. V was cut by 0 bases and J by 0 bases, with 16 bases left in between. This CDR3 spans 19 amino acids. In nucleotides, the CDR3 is TGTGCCAGCAGCGTAGTCCCCCGTGGACTAAACTCTGGGGCCAACGTCCTGACTTTC. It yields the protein CASSVVPRGLNSGANVLTF.

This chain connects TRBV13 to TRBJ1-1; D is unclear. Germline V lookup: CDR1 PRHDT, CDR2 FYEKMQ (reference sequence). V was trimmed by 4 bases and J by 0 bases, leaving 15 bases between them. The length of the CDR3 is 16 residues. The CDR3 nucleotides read TGTGCCAGCAGCTGGAGAGTCACCCATTTGAACACTGAAGCTTTCTTT. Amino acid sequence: CASSWRVTHLNTEAFF.

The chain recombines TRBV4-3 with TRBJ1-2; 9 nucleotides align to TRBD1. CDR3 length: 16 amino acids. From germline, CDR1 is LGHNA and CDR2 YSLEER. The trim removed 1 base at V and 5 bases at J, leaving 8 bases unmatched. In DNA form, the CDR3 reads TGCGCCAGCAGCCAAGTGGGGACAGGGTTACATTATGGCTACACCTTC. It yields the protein CASSQVGTGLHYGYTF.

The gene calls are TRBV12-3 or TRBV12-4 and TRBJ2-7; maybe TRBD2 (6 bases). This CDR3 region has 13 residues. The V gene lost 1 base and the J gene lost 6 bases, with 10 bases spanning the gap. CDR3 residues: CASSLVTSPEQYF. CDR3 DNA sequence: TGTGCCAGCAGTTTAGTAACTAGCCCCGAGCAGTACTTC.